This passage covers 18 T cell receptor beta chains from one sample sequenced in a study of cytomegalovirus exposure and HLA in healthy donors. Produced via immunoSEQ multiplex PCR; TCRdb's table is partial and in-frame only. Among 250,000 to 400,000 clones listed, 88% were seen once. Sequenced sample: PBMCs. These TCRs come from a man aged 30 to 39 in good health and CMV-seronegative.

The chain employs TRBV5-1 and TRBJ2-5; TRBD1 agrees at 9 bases. CDR3 length: 15 residues. The germline gives CDR1 SGHRS, CDR2 YFSETQ. V dropped 6 bases and J dropped 4; count of bases not matched to a gene: 10. The CDR3 protein is CASNTGQGPPETQYF. CDR3 nucleotide sequence: TGCGCCAGCAACACAGGACAGGGGCCCCCAGAGACCCAGTACTTC.

The rearrangement joins TRBV7-9 to TRBJ1-2, with D tentatively TRBD1 (6 bases). V was shortened by 5 bases and J by 3 bases, with 10 bases between the two germline ends. The CDR3 is 13 residues long. Germline V CDR1 and CDR2: SEHNR, FQNEAQ (reference sequence). CDR3: CASSPGQYYGYTF. CDR3 DNA: TGTGCCAGCAGCCCAGGACAGTACTATGGCTACACCTTC.

The genes are TRBV5-4 and TRBJ1-2; perhaps TRBD1 as D (6 bases). CDR1 is SGHNT and CDR2 is YYREEE in the germline V gene (reference sequence). V was clipped by 3 bases and J by 10 bases, with 13 bases between them. This CDR3 spans 12 amino acids. The CDR3 reads CASSWDTENYTF. As DNA, the CDR3 is TGTGCCAGCAGCTGGGACACCGAGAACTACACCTTC.

This chain connects TRBV14 to TRBJ2-5; 7 nucleotides agree with TRBD2. This CDR3 is built from 14 residues. Germline CDR1 and CDR2: SGHDN and FVKESK. V lost 4 bases to trimming and J lost 5 bases; unmatched junction nucleotides: 7. The CDR3 sequence: CASSLMTSFETQYF. For the CDR3, the DNA is TGTGCCAGCAGCCTCATGACTAGCTTCGAGACCCAGTACTTC.

The V call is TRBV5-1, the J call TRBJ2-7; perhaps TRBD2 as D (6 bases). Germline CDR1 is SGHRS and CDR2 is YFSETQ. The CDR3 spans 13 residues. Trimming removed 2 bases from V and 3 bases from J, with 9 bases in between. The DNA for the CDR3 is TGCGCCAGCAGCTTTAGCGGAAACTACGAGCAGTACTTC. As protein: CASSFSGNYEQYF.

This chain joins TRBV6-5 and TRBJ2-7, with 8 nucleotides matching TRBD2. Germline CDR1 reads MNHEY; CDR2 reads SVGAGI. CDR3 size: 14 residues. Losses at the gene ends were 6 bases for V and 2 bases for J; bases not matched to a gene: 6. CDR3 DNA: TGTGCCAGCAGACTAGCGGTAACAGCCTACGAGCAGTACTTC. Translating it yields CASRLAVTAYEQYF.

A few counts support this clone. This sequence joins TRBV2 and TRBJ1-2, with 7 bases lining up with TRBD1. This CDR3 comprises 15 residues. Trimming removed 3 bases from V and 5 bases from J; junction bases left unmatched: 9. The germline V gene encodes CDR1 SNHLY and CDR2 FYNNEI. The CDR3 here is CASSDLDRVEYGYTF. CDR3 sequence (DNA): TGTGCCAGCAGTGATCTCGACAGGGTGGAATATGGCTACACCTTC.

Only one count was recorded for this clone. This chain uses TRBV4-1 with TRBJ1-3, with 7 nucleotides matching TRBD1. V was pared by 0 bases and J by 3 bases, with 8 bases of the junction left unmatched. This CDR3 is built from 17 residues. The V gene's germline CDR1 is MGHRA and CDR2 YSYEKL. CDR3 sequence: CASSQDYSRGLGNTIYF. The CDR3, as DNA: TGCGCCAGCAGCCAAGATTATAGTAGGGGGCTTGGAAACACCATATATTTT.

In its sample, this clone was seen once. The V gene is TRBV10-3, the J gene TRBJ1-5; 8 bases are shared with TRBD1. Per the germline V gene, CDR1 is ENHRY and CDR2 is SYGVKD. This CDR3 has 15 residues. V trimming: 2 bases; J trimming: 6 bases; junction bases outside the gene matches: 6. CDR3 nucleotides: TGTGCCATCAGTGAGCAGGGGGCGATCCGTCAGCCCCAGCATTTT. Translation gives CAISEQGAIRQPQHF.

V is TRBV2 and J is TRBJ1-2; TRBD1 is a possible D gene (6 bases). The CDR3 runs to 14 residues. Germline CDR1 SNHLY, CDR2 FYNNEI. The ends were cut back, 6 bases at V and 8 bases at J, with 19 bases in the middle. CDR3 DNA: TGTGCCAGCAGGGGAAGACAGGTCCTGGGGGGCTACACCTTC. Translating gives CASRGRQVLGGYTF.

The chain carries TRBV19 and TRBJ1-3; possible D gene TRBD1, 6 bases. There are 17 residues in the CDR3. V shed 0 bases and J shed 0 bases, with 12 bases lying between them. Germline CDR1 reads LNHDA; CDR2 reads SQIVND (reference sequence). CDR3: CASSIDAARGSGNTIYF. In DNA, the CDR3 is TGTGCCAGTAGTATAGATGCGGCCAGGGGCTCTGGAAACACCATATATTTT.

The chain links TRBV9 to TRBJ1-1; the D is unclear. Germline V gene lookup returns CDR1 SGDLS and CDR2 YYNGEE. V was pared by 0 bases and J by 3 bases, with 6 bases between. There are 13 residues in the CDR3. The DNA of the CDR3 is TGTGCCAGCAGCGTAGTCGGTCACACTGAAGCTTTCTTT. Its translation is CASSVVGHTEAFF.

The V call is TRBV29-1, the J call TRBJ2-3, with D uncertain. The V and J ends lost 3 bases and 1 base respectively, with 5 bases between them. This CDR3 has 12 amino acids. Germline values: CDR1 SQVTM, CDR2 ANQGSEA. The CDR3 DNA is TGCAGCGTTGATGGAGGCACAGATACGCAGTATTTT. Translation: CSVDGGTDTQYF.

Written as DNA, the CDR3 is TGTGCCAGCAGCTTGTACAGGGATGAAGCTTTCTTT. The encoded protein is CASSLYRDEAFF. This chain links TRBV5-4 with TRBJ1-1, with D perhaps TRBD1 (6 bases). This CDR3 has 12 residues. Trimming took off 1 base at V and 7 bases at J, with 8 bases between the two ends. Germline V gives CDR1 SGHNT, CDR2 YYREEE (reference sequence).

V usage is TRBV7-9 and J usage is TRBJ2-2; possibly TRBD2 for D (5 bases). Germline CDR1 is SEHNR and CDR2 is FQNEAQ (reference sequence). V lost 5 bases to trimming and J lost 2 bases, with 12 bases between them. The CDR3 is made up of 15 amino acids. CDR3 amino acids: CASSPGVPNTGELFF. The CDR3 region has the DNA TGTGCCAGCAGCCCCGGGGTTCCCAACACCGGGGAGCTGTTTTTT.

This rearrangement joins TRBV5-6 to TRBJ2-3, with TRBD2 identical over 8 bases. Germline assignment: CDR1 SGHDT and CDR2 YYEEEE. V lost 4 bases, J lost 0 bases, and 4 bases stayed unmatched. There are 15 residues in the CDR3. CDR3 protein: CASSLSGVSTDTQYF. CDR3 in DNA: TGTGCCAGCAGCCTTAGCGGGGTTAGCACAGATACGCAGTATTTT. Supplemented by reference TRBV5-6 and TRBJ2-3, the full variable domain reads DAGVTQSPTHLIKTRGQQVTLRCSPKSGHDTVSWYQQALGQGPQFIFQYYEEEERQRGNFPDRFSGHQFPNYSSELNVNALLLGDSALYLCASSLSGVSTDTQYFGPGTRLTVL.

V usage is TRBV7-2 and J usage is TRBJ1-1; possibly TRBD1 for D (6 bases). V was trimmed by 0 bases and J by 5 bases, leaving 13 bases between them. The CDR3 is made up of 15 amino acids. Germline V gene data show CDR1 as SGHTA and CDR2 as FQGNSA. The CDR3 sequence: CASSLAPGVVTEAFF. For the CDR3, the DNA is TGTGCCAGCAGCTTAGCCCCAGGGGTGGTAACTGAAGCTTTCTTT.

The gene calls are TRBV6-1 and TRBJ1-2; the D is unclear. This CDR3 spans 15 amino acids. V lost 1 base to trimming and J lost 3 bases, with 12 bases between them. Germline-derived CDR1 and CDR2 are MNHNS and SASEGT. CDR3 in DNA: TGTGCCAGCAGTGAAGTCCCCCAAGCCCACTATGGCTACACCTTC. It specifies CASSEVPQAHYGYTF.